These 22 T cell receptor beta chains came from one sample sequenced in a study of tissue T cells after allogeneic stem cell transplantation. The protocol was immunoSEQ multiplex PCR, while the TCRdb copy is restricted to in-frame clones and leaves out a portion. The repertoire consists of 25,000 to 30,000 clones, with 85% occurring once and the leading ten covering around 3.5%. The sequencing here drew on blood, taken before transplantation. Receptors were obtained from a woman between 18 and 55 years old who later had graft-versus-host disease after an allogeneic stem cell transplant.

This rearrangement joins TRBV7-3 to TRBJ2-3, with 9 positions matching TRBD2. The CDR3 runs 16 residues. Germline V lookup: CDR1 SGHTA, CDR2 FQGTGA. V was clipped by 3 bases and J by 4 bases; unmatched bases: 8. CDR3 sequence reads: CASSLSLAGEPDTQYF. The DNA for the CDR3 is TGTGCCAGCAGCTTGTCTTTAGCGGGGGAACCAGATACGCAGTATTTT.

The J gene is TRBJ2-1, the V gene TRBV29-1; a possible D gene is TRBD2 (5 bases). The CDR3 sequence is 11 residues long. V lost 5 bases, J lost 7 bases, and 9 bases lay in between. Germline CDR1 reads SQVTM; CDR2 reads ANQGSEA. CDR3 bases: TGCAGCGTTCTTAGCGAAAATGAGCAGTTCTTC. Translating gives CSVLSENEQFF.

V is TRBV5-1 and J is TRBJ2-7, with TRBD2 identical over 7 bases. CDR3 length: 14 residues. V shed 0 bases and J 5 bases; nucleotides not matched to a gene: 5. Germline CDR1 and CDR2: SGHRS and YFSETQ. Here the CDR3 DNA reads TGCGCCAGCAGCTTGGTTGCGGGAGTTAACGAGCAGTACTTC. It translates to CASSLVAGVNEQYF.

The chain couples TRBV5-3 to TRBJ2-1; D ambiguous. TRBV5-3 is recorded as an ORF, its role being uncertain. This CDR3 comprises 18 residues. V lost 1 base to trimming and J lost 0 bases, with 17 bases between them. CDR3 bases: TGTGCCAGAAGCTTGCTTTGGTTCCCACACGCCTCCTACAATGAGCAGTTCTTC. This gives the protein CARSLLWFPHASYNEQFF.

The chain carries TRBV3-1 (or the pseudogene TRBV3-2) and TRBJ1-1, with 8 bases that match TRBD1. CDR1 LGHDT and CDR2 YNNKEL come from the germline V gene (reference sequence). After removal of 4 bases from V and 4 bases from J, the junction contained 5 bases not matched to a gene. The CDR3 has 14 residues. CDR3 residues: CASSRDRGGTEAFF. The CDR3 coding sequence is TGTGCCAGCAGCCGCGACAGGGGCGGCACTGAAGCTTTCTTT.

This chain joins TRBV4-2 and TRBJ1-6; possibly TRBD1 for D (5 bases). Between the trimmed V and J ends, which lost 4 bases and 0 bases, there was a span of 16 bases. The CDR3 spans 18 residues. Germline assignment: CDR1 LGHNA and CDR2 YNFKEQ. CDR3 sequence (DNA): TGTGCCAGCAGCCGTATATCGGAGGGGAGCTCCTATAATTCACCCCTCCACTTT. Translated, it gives CASSRISEGSSYNSPLHF.

The rearrangement links TRBV2 to TRBJ2-2; tentatively, D is TRBD2 (6 bases). Deletions cut 7 bases from V and 8 bases from J, with 14 bases between. Germline CDR1 SNHLY, CDR2 FYNNEI. The CDR3 loop spans 13 amino acids. CDR3 coding DNA: TGTGCCAGCACCCCGGGACTTCAGGGGGAGCTGTTTTTT. Encoded protein: CASTPGLQGELFF.

This clone has just one count. The chain combines TRBV6-1 with TRBJ1-2; unclear D gene. V was pared by 3 bases and J by 4 bases, with 9 bases between. The length of the CDR3 is 13 residues. CDR1 is MNHNS, CDR2 SASEGT, per germline. This CDR3 reads CASSEIGVYGYTF. DNA for the CDR3: TGTGCCAGCAGTGAGATTGGAGTCTATGGCTACACCTTC.

This chain uses TRBV30 with TRBJ1-1, with D perhaps matching TRBD1 (6 bases). Looked up from germline, CDR1 is GTSNPN and CDR2 is SVGIG (reference sequence). The CDR3 totals 15 residues. Between the trimmed V and J ends, which lost 0 bases and 3 bases, there was a span of 14 bases. Here the CDR3 reads CAWSVRGRPYTEAFF. CDR3 nucleotides: TGTGCCTGGAGTGTACGGGGGCGGCCCTACACTGAAGCTTTCTTT.

The chain is built from TRBV4-2 and TRBJ1-1, with no clear D. The CDR3 is 15 amino acids. V shed 0 bases and J shed 1 base, with 9 bases lying between them. CDR1 LGHNA and CDR2 YNFKEQ come from the germline V gene. The CDR3 bases are TGTGCCAGCAGCCAAGATGGCAACCGGAACACTGAAGCTTTCTTT. Translation: CASSQDGNRNTEAFF.

The chain couples TRBV5-1 to TRBJ1-1; D is unclear. Between the trimmed V and J ends, which lost 4 bases and 1 base, there was a span of 8 bases. The CDR3 totals 13 residues. Germline CDR1 SGHRS, CDR2 YFSETQ. The CDR3 DNA is TGCGCCAGCAGCACGGTCCAGAACACTGAAGCTTTCTTT. Protein sequence: CASSTVQNTEAFF.

CDR3 in DNA: TGTGCCAGTATTGGACAGGGGAGGCGTCGAGAAGAAGCTTTCTTT. Amino acids: CASIGQGRRREEAFF. The chain combines TRBV19 with TRBJ1-1; TRBD1 matches at 9 bases. CDR3 length equals 15 residues. Germline V gene sequence: CDR1 LNHDA, CDR2 SQIVND (reference sequence). The trim removed 7 bases at V and 8 bases at J, leaving 14 bases unmatched.

This chain joins TRBV28 and TRBJ2-5; 8 bases map to TRBD1. The CDR3 has 15 amino acids. J gave up 5 bases and V 5 bases, and 10 bases lay outside the gene matches. The germline gives CDR1 MDHEN, CDR2 SYDVKM. This chain's CDR3 is CASSEDRADAETQYF. CDR3 DNA sequence: TGTGCCAGCAGTGAGGACAGGGCGGATGCGGAGACCCAGTACTTC.

This clone appeared once. The rearrangement links TRBV10-3 to TRBJ1-6, with D possibly TRBD1 on 6 matching bases. The germline gives CDR1 ENHRY, CDR2 SYGVKD. V was trimmed by 3 bases and J by 5 bases, leaving 8 bases between them. This CDR3 is 14 amino acids long. In nucleotides, the CDR3 is TGTGCCATCAGTGAAAGGACAGATAATTCACCCCTCCACTTT. Its translation: CAISERTDNSPLHF.

The chain carries TRBV10-3 and TRBJ1-4, with D possibly matching TRBD1 (6 bases). V was trimmed by 3 bases and J by 4 bases, leaving 15 bases between them. From germline, CDR1 is ENHRY and CDR2 SYGVKD. This CDR3 is built from 16 residues. The CDR3 reads CAISDADRSGNEKLFF. For the CDR3, the DNA is TGTGCCATCAGTGACGCCGACAGGTCGGGTAATGAAAAACTGTTTTTT.

V usage is TRBV7-2 and J usage is TRBJ2-1, with D maybe TRBD1 (5 bases). Trimming pared 5 bases from V and 7 bases from J, leaving 21 bases between. Germline V gene sequence: CDR1 SGHTA, CDR2 FQGNSA. This CDR3 spans 16 amino acids. The CDR3 region is CASSPGGVRDRNEQFF. As DNA, the CDR3 is TGTGCCAGCAGCCCCGGTGGGGTCAGGGATAGGAATGAGCAGTTCTTC.

The rearrangement joins TRBV5-1 to TRBJ2-1; D call uncertain. The V end was cut by 3 bases, the J end by 9 bases, with 10 bases between. The germline V gene has CDR1 SGHRS and CDR2 YFSETQ. The CDR3 sequence is 12 residues long. The CDR3 nucleotides read TGCGCCAGCAGCTATTCAATGGGTGAGCAGTTCTTC. Its translation is CASSYSMGEQFF.

The V gene is TRBV24-1, the J gene TRBJ2-7; D might be TRBD2 (5 bases). Trimming cost V 3 bases and J 5 bases, with 10 bases left between them. The CDR3 consists of 13 residues. Germline V gene data show CDR1 as KGHDR and CDR2 as SFDVKD. The CDR3 sequence is CATSDEGFHEQYF. The CDR3 DNA follows: TGTGCCACCAGTGATGAGGGTTTTCACGAGCAGTACTTC.

This chain joins TRBV6-2 or TRBV6-3 and TRBJ1-5; 12 nucleotides match TRBD1. The CDR3 totals 19 residues. The J segment lost 4 bases and the V segment lost 2 bases, leaving 12 bases of the junction unmatched. Germline CDR1 reads MNHEY; CDR2 reads SVGEGT. The CDR3 region is CASSYPQGTGGGRNQPQHF. Written as DNA, the CDR3 is TGTGCCAGCAGTTACCCCCAAGGGACAGGGGGCGGAAGAAATCAGCCCCAGCATTTT.

V gene TRBV4-3 combines with J gene TRBJ2-1; D is possibly TRBD1 or TRBD2 (6 bases each). Germline CDR1 and CDR2: LGHNA and YSLEER. V lost 3 bases and J 5 bases, leaving 20 bases between the germline ends. The CDR3 length is 17 residues. Here the CDR3 reads CASSQELGGWEDNEQFF. CDR3 in DNA: TGCGCCAGCAGCCAGGAGCTAGGGGGGTGGGAGGACAATGAGCAGTTCTTC.

The rearrangement links TRBV18 to TRBJ1-2, with D possibly TRBD1 on 5 matching bases. The V and J ends lost 5 bases and 4 bases respectively, with 23 bases between them. This CDR3 spans 17 amino acids. The germline V gene encodes CDR1 KGHSH and CDR2 LQKENI. CDR3 protein: CASSDGHFIADLYGYTF. CDR3 DNA sequence: TGTGCCAGCTCAGACGGACACTTCATCGCCGATCTCTATGGCTACACCTTC.

This CDR3 reads CASSDRTGTGYGYTF. The CDR3 nucleotides are TGTGCCAGCAGCGATAGAACAGGGACCGGGTATGGCTACACCTTC. The V call is TRBV7-9, the J call TRBJ1-2; the D gene is possibly TRBD1 (6 bases). There are 15 residues in the CDR3. V was trimmed by 5 bases and J by 5 bases, leaving 18 bases between them. The V gene's germline CDR1 is SEHNR and CDR2 FQNEAQ (reference sequence).